This TCR beta chain was documented in a study of cytomegalovirus exposure and HLA in healthy donors. About the research overall: The study's early data release held roughly 90 million unique TCRs from HLA-typed donors. The study's findings and limits: About 87% or about 30% of the time was how often most TCR beta V segments were productive, according to an earlier analysis.

The CDR3 runs 14 residues. Trimming removed 6 bases at V and 2 bases at J, with 11 bases between. In germline, CDR1 is MNHEY, CDR2 SVGAGI. It was with 60 Vbeta and 13 Jbeta primers that the PCR ran. Method: immunoSEQ multiplex PCR; TCRdb's copy keeps in-frame clones and lacks some. The top ten clones hold roughly 4.2% of a sample with around 140,000 clones, 70% to 85% of them seen once. The donors gave bone marrow, and they were healthy. For this clone: Its matching antigen is unknown.

What was sequenced was PBMCs. The TCR comes from a male donor in good health and CMV-seropositive. The chain carries TRBV6-5 and TRBJ2-4; a possible D gene is TRBD2 (5 bases). As DNA, the CDR3 is TGTGCCAGCAGCCGGGGTGGTTCCAAAAACATTCAGTACTTC. This encodes CASSRGGSKNIQYF.